The clone carrying this T cell receptor beta chain was picked up many times. Trimming removed 3 bases at V and 0 bases at J, with 9 bases between. Germline CDR1 is KGHSH and CDR2 is LQKENI. CDR3 size: 14 residues. TCRdb ran MiXCR on the RT-PCR reads and lists one entry per CDR3 protein. The repertoire holds 550,000 to 750,000 distinct CDR3 sequences, with around 14% as singletons. This clonotype was sampled from a female donor in good health, serving as a healthy control. The sequencing sample was made of memory CD4+ T cells from blood. The chain carries TRBV18 and TRBJ2-7; D unclear. CDR3 protein: CASSPTLSSYEQYF. CDR3 DNA: TGTGCCAGCTCACCTACTCTGAGCTCCTACGAGCAGTACTTC.